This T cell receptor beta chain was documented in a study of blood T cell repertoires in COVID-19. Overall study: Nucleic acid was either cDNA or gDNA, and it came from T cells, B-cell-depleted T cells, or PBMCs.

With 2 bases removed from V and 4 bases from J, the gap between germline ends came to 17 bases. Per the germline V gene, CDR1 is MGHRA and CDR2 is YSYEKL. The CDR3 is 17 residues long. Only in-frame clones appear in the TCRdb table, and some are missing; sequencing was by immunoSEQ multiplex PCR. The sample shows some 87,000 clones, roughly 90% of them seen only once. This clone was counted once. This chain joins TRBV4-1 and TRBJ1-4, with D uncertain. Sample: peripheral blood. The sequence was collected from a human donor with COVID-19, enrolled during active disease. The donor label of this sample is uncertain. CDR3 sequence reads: CASSQIFRRAGNEKLFF. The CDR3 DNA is TGCGCCAGCAGCCAAATCTTCCGGAGGGCGGGTAATGAAAAACTGTTTTTT.